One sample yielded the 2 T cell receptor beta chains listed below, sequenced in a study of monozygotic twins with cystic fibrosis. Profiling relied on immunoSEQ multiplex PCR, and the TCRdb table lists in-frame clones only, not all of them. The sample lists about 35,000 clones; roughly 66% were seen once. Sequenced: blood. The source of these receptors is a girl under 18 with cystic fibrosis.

The CDR3 DNA sequence: TGTGCCAGCAGTTACGGAGGACAGGCGAACACTGAAGCTTTCTTT. Its protein product is CASSYGGQANTEAFF. The chain links TRBV6-6 to TRBJ1-1, with 7 bases fitting TRBD1. This CDR3 spans 15 amino acids. Trimming cost V 2 bases and J 1 base; bases outside gene matches: 4. Germline V gene lookup returns CDR1 MNHNY and CDR2 SVGAGI (reference sequence).

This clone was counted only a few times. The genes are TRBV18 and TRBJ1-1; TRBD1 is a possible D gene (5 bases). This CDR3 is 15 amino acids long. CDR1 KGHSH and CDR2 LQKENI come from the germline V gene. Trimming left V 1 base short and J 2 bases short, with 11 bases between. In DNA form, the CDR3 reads TGTGCCAGCTCACCACTGCGGGACCCAAACACTGAAGCTTTCTTT. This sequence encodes CASSPLRDPNTEAFF.